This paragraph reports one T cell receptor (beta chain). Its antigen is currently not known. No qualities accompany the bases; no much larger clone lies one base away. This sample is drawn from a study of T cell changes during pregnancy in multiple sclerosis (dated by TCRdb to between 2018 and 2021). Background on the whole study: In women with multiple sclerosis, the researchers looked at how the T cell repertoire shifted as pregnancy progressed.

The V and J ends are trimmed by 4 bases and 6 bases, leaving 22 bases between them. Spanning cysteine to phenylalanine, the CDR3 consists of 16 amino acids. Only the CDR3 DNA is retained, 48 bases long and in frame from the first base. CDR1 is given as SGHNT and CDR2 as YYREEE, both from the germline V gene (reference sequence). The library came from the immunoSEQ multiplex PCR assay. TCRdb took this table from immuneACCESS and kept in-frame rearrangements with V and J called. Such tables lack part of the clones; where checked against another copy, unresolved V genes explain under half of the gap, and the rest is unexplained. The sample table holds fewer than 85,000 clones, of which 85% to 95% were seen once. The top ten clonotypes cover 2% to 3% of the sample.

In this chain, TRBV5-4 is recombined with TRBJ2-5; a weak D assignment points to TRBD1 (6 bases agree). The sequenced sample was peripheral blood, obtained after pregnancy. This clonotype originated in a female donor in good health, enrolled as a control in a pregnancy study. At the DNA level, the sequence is TGTGCCAGCAGCGCCAAACAGGGAAGTCTAGGGAAGACCCAGTACTTC. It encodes CASSAKQGSLGKTQYF.